This TCR beta chain was sequenced in a study of blood T cell repertoires in COVID-19 (dated by TCRdb to about 2020). Notes on the research overall: The collaborator samples originated in the United States, Italy and Spain and spanned the acute and convalescent phases of COVID-19. The prospective study material was composed of cDNA or gDNA derived from T cells, B-cell-depleted T cells, or PBMCs. Deeply sampled blood TCRbeta repertoires from subjects exposed to, actively infected with, or recovered from COVID-19 were included in the dataset. A freely available public database, intended as a resource for researchers studying the immune response to SARS-CoV-2, is where the repertoires were released. Samples were obtained from the ongoing ImmuneRACE study (first 160 participants) and from some 1,300 subjects provided by 6 global collaborators. A de-identified subject ID, COVID-19 status, age in years and sex were almost always included in the sample metadata. HLA class I and class II types, where available, came from metadata supplied by the sample provider rather than from assay-based typing. Results and caveats for the whole study, not just this receptor: How much clinical and demographic metadata was included differed by source and by participant, and the metadata was provided uncurated.

Participants in the prospective study were aged roughly 18 to 100 years, lived in approximately 26 United States geographic areas, and enrolled through a virtual design. In the prospective study, participants were assigned to cohorts based on the clinical history participants reported in a screening survey and a study questionnaire. Recovered participants in ImmuneRACE Cohort 3 were defined as having two consecutive negative NP/OP PCR tests, clearance from a healthcare professional, or resolution of symptoms. Mobile phlebotomists in the prospective study collected whole blood, serum and a nasopharyngeal or oropharyngeal swab from every participant. Participants in the prospective study had the option to provide additional blood draws and questionnaires over an approximately two-month period. Prospective study blood samples were shipped either frozen or at room temperature before DNA extraction.

On this clone itself: Its binding antigen is unknown. The record has no base qualities; no much larger clone is one base away.

Trimming removed 1 base from V and 1 base from J, leaving 10 bases between the germline ends. The CDR3 spans 15 residues, from the cysteine through the phenylalanine. Only the CDR3 region is kept as DNA, spanning 45 bases read in frame from base 1. Taken from the germline V gene (reference sequence), the CDR1 and CDR2 loops are LGHDT and YNNKEL. TCRbeta CDR3 regions were amplified from genomic DNA using the immunoSEQ Assay, a bias-controlled multiplex PCR. In the source study's methods: The number of nucleated cells in each sample was estimated by amplification of reference gene primers within the assay. To quantify the absolute abundance of each unique TCRbeta CDR3 rearrangement, sequence reads were collapsed and filtered. For each sample, productive Simpson clonality was calculated as the square root of Simpson's diversity index over productive rearrangements. In its TCRdb copy, this immuneACCESS table keeps in-frame sequences only and misses some clones. Where compared with another copy, unresolved V genes explain less than half of these, and the others have no known cause. The V and J calls and the clone size are those of that table, but D and trimming were determined from the DNA. The sample contains 200,000 to 250,000 clones, about nine tenths of them found a single time. The ten largest clones capture roughly 2.6% of the sample.

The rearrangement combines TRBV3-1 (or the pseudogene TRBV3-2) with TRBJ1-2; the D gene assignment is ambiguous. What was sequenced was PBMCs or T cells enriched from blood (not recorded which). The receptor was isolated from a woman aged 25 to 45 who had recovered from COVID-19. This receptor has the CDR3 CASSQGQNYNYGYTF. The DNA sequence is TGTGCCAGCAGCCAAGGCCAGAACTATAACTATGGCTACACCTTC.